The clone carrying this TCR beta chain was seen more than once but under ten times. The antigen is unknown. These data are taken from a study of neurological immune-mediated disorders. The V segment lost 7 bases and the J segment 6 bases; nucleotides outside the gene matches: 2. Germline V CDR1 and CDR2: GTSNPN, SVGIG (reference sequence). CDR3 length: 12 amino acids. Overall study findings and caveats: No CDR3 amino acid sequences recurred among expanded clones across subjects, suggesting private repertoires in all groups. Multiple sclerosis patients had less TCR clonal expansion than even healthy controls, unlike HTLV-1-associated myelopathy.

The method for making cDNA was 5'RACE, and it used 10-nucleotide random UMIs. TCRdb called the 5' RACE reads again in MiXCR, with one record for every CDR3 protein. The sample includes about 18,000 distinct CDR3 sequences, 13% to 15% of them seen just once. Libraries from sorted cells used 900,000 to 1,000,000 T cells (CD4+ or CD8+). The specimen was CD4+ T cells from blood. The sequence was obtained from a woman aged 60-75 years with HTLV-1-associated myelopathy (HAM/TSP). This sequence joins TRBV30 and TRBJ1-5; 11 bases line up with TRBD1. The CDR3 is CAYGTGGQPQHF. CDR3 nucleotides: TGTGCCTATGGGACAGGGGGTCAGCCCCAGCATTTT.